This T cell receptor (beta chain) was recorded in a study of OX40 agonist ivuxolimab in advanced cancers. Using immunoSEQ multiplex PCR, the repertoire was profiled, and TCRdb retains in-frame clones only, with some absent. The sample holds tens of thousands of clones, around 85% seen once. The V gene lost 2 bases and the J gene lost 5 bases, with 15 bases spanning the gap. Germline-derived CDR1 and CDR2 are SGHTA and FQGNSA. The CDR3 has 15 residues. On this clone: Its matching antigen is unknown.

General study results and limits: Relative to CD4+, CD8+ T cells held more expanded clones on average.

The TCR comes from an adult with an advanced solid tumor such as melanoma, head and neck, liver or kidney cancer. This chain uses TRBV7-2 with TRBJ1-2; D is uncertain. Here the sequenced sample was CD4+ or CD8+ T cells sorted from blood, taken in a trial of the OX40 agonist ivuxolimab. The CDR3 loop reads CASSLYQQPEYGYTF. The CDR3 DNA sequence: TGTGCCAGCAGCTTATATCAACAGCCTGAGTATGGCTACACCTTC. The full variable domain, with the rest looked up from reference TRBV7-2 and TRBJ1-2, is GAGVSQSPSNKVTEKGKDVELRCDPISGHTALYWYRQSLGQGLEFLIYFQGNSAPDKSGLPSDRFSAERTGGSVSTLTIQRTQQEDSAVYLCASSLYQQPEYGYTFGSGTRLTVV.